A single TCR beta chain is shown here with its context. What it binds is not known. The data belong to a study of cytomegalovirus exposure and HLA in healthy donors. Study-level points and caveats: Confirmation in vitro established that three CMV-associated chains were specific for CMV antigens. Later examination showed HLA-associated TCR beta chains had greater clonal expansion than equally common others. Likely technical artifact: a cluster of highly shared sequence variants. Several of the most significant clusters appeared, in a later analysis, to be linked to common viral pathogens.

Use of 60 Vbeta and 13 Jbeta primers characterized the PCR. TCRdb's copy holds only in-frame clones and misses some; the assay was immunoSEQ multiplex PCR. Among some 180,000 clones, over 65% were seen once, and the ten largest hold more than 1.4%. Trimming took off 6 bases at V and 0 bases at J, with 9 bases between the two ends. This CDR3 has 14 amino acids. Germline V gene data show CDR1 as MNHNS and CDR2 as SASEGT. Sequencing was done on a sample of PBMCs. The chain uses TRBV6-1 and TRBJ1-3; TRBD1 is a possible D gene (5 bases). This TCR was recovered from a young man in good health and CMV-seronegative. As DNA, the CDR3 is TGTGCCAGCAGCCGACAGATCTCTGGAAACACCATATATTTT. This encodes CASSRQISGNTIYF.